The T cell receptor beta chain under discussion was sequenced for a study of post-analysis software for immune sequencing data (dated by TCRdb to 2013 to 2016). About the study as a whole: Relapsing-remitting, secondary progressive and progressive-relapsing multiple sclerosis were recorded as disease courses, and subtype annotation was lacking for some patients. The patient repertoires were compared against approximately eleven previously published healthy control repertoires obtained from donors aged 6 to 25 years. A subset of samples was prepared in parallel using single-end sample barcoding, then pooled and co-amplified after Illumina adapter ligation. Points the paper makes about the study in general: Significantly higher frequencies in patients than in controls were found for about five TRBV segments, including TRBV5-6, TRBV5-1 and TRBV20-1. Direct clustering with F measure showed strong co-clustering of samples prepared in the same batch, prompting a batch-effect correction. Significantly lower normalized Chao1 diversity was found in multiple sclerosis patients than in controls, suggesting substantial peripheral T-cell clonal expansion. The multiple sclerosis patient group was slightly younger than the control group.

Compared with germline, V lacks 5 bases and J lacks 7 bases; bases without a gene match: 13. The CDR3 covers 17 residues, taking in both the cysteine and the phenylalanine. Kept here is only the CDR3 DNA, which spans 51 bases and is read in frame from base 1. Via the germline V gene, CDR1 is LGHNT and CDR2 FRNRAP. TCR beta repertoires were profiled from peripheral blood of under 15 young patients with multiple sclerosis to demonstrate the VDJtools post-analysis software. The patients with multiple sclerosis were children and adolescents between roughly 6 and 15 years of age. Library preparation was by PCR. Data came from an Illumina HiSeq 2500. To reduce PCR and sequencing biases, unique molecular identifiers were incorporated into the TCR beta cDNA libraries. About 500,000 cDNA molecules were obtained for every 1 to 10 million input T cells, so each molecule roughly corresponded to one T cell. The patient libraries were prepared and sequenced with the same protocol used for the earlier healthy control dataset. Samples belonging to the same batch were prepared together, multiplexed and sequenced on a shared HiSeq lane. Turning to the authors' computational methods: Raw barcoded reads were processed with MIGEC, and single-read molecular identifier groups were discarded before consensus assembly and CDR3 extraction. VDJtools was used for post-analysis of the clonotype tables, with diversity normalized by down-sampling every dataset to the smallest sample size. Repertoire overlap clustering matched CDR3 amino acid but not nucleotide sequences to correct batch-related cross-sample contamination. TCRdb applied fastp at Q25 and MiXCR to the public reads, then kept only in-frame beta chains. Here each entry gathers all rows of one CDR3 protein and keeps the most common genes and DNA. The V and J calls here are based on TCRdb, not the publication. For this sample the table gives approximately 630,000 distinct CDR3 sequences, of which about 60% were detected only once. The ten largest clones add up to roughly 12% of the sample.

This clonotype was detected once. Its antigen target is currently unknown. No clone much larger than this one lies a single base away; base qualities are absent. The sequenced material came from blood. The origin of this receptor is a girl aged 2-10 years with multiple sclerosis. This chain joins TRBV12-5 to TRBJ2-1, and 11 junctional nucleotides match TRBD2. The CDR3 corresponds to CASGGLGLAVDGNEQFF. The DNA sequence is given as TGTGCTAGTGGTGGGCTGGGACTAGCGGTAGATGGGAATGAGCAGTTCTTC.